The T cell receptor (beta chain) described here comes from a study of blood T cell repertoires in COVID-19. In the study overall: Sites in the United States, Italy and Spain provided acute and convalescent COVID-19 samples. Sample material is recorded as cDNA or gDNA derived from T cells, B-cell-depleted T cells, or PBMCs.

This CDR3 is built from 15 residues. Germline CDR1 reads MNHNY; CDR2 reads SVGAGI (reference sequence). After removal of 2 bases from V and 5 bases from J, the junction contained 4 bases not matched to a gene. Study processing details: Amplified reference gene primers provided the basis for estimating nucleated cell counts. Produced via immunoSEQ multiplex PCR; TCRdb's table is partial and in-frame only. V, J and clone size were drawn from that table, and D and trimming were deduced from the DNA. The table includes fewer than 250,000 clones, approximately 82% detected once. The TCR originated in a man aged 45-60 years with active or convalescent COVID-19. Material for sequencing was peripheral blood. The chain uses TRBV6-6 and TRBJ2-7; 12 nucleotides align to TRBD2. Here the CDR3 reads CASSYGLAGLNEQYF. The CDR3 DNA reads TGTGCCAGCAGTTACGGACTAGCGGGGCTCAACGAGCAGTACTTC.